This T cell receptor (beta chain) stems from a study of blood T cell repertoires in COVID-19. On the study more broadly: The study drew acute and convalescent COVID-19 samples from the United States, Italy and Spain. T cells, B-cell-depleted T cells, or PBMCs provided the cDNA or gDNA that served as material.

Per the authors' pipeline: Reference gene primer amplification yielded estimated nucleated cell counts. Some clones are missing from TCRdb's copy, which holds only in-frame ones; the method was immunoSEQ multiplex PCR. V, J and clone size are taken as reported in that table, and D and trimming were inferred from the DNA itself. The sample includes about 96,000 clones, over 60% of them seen just once. The CDR3 contains 14 residues. V lost 4 bases, J lost 1 base, and 4 bases stayed unmatched. The germline V gene encodes CDR1 SGHRS and CDR2 YFSETQ. The sample taken for sequencing was peripheral blood. This clonotype originated in a man aged 50-59 years who had recovered from COVID-19. The rearrangement links TRBV5-1 to TRBJ1-1; TRBD1 matches at 7 bases. The CDR3, as DNA: TGCGCCAGCAGCCTAGGGGGCGGGAACACTGAAGCTTTCTTT. Translation gives CASSLGGGNTEAFF.